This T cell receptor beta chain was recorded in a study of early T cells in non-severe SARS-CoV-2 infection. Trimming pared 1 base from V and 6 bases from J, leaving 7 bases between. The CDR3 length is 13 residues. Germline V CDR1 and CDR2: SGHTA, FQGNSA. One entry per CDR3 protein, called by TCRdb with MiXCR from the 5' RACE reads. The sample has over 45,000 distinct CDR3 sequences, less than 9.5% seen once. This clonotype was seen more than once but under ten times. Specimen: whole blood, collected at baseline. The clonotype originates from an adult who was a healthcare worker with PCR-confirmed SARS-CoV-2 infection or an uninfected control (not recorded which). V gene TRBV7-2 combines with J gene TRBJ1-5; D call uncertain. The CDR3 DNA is TGTGCCAGCAGCTTAGTCCGGCTTCAGCCCCAGCATTTT. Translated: CASSLVRLQPQHF.